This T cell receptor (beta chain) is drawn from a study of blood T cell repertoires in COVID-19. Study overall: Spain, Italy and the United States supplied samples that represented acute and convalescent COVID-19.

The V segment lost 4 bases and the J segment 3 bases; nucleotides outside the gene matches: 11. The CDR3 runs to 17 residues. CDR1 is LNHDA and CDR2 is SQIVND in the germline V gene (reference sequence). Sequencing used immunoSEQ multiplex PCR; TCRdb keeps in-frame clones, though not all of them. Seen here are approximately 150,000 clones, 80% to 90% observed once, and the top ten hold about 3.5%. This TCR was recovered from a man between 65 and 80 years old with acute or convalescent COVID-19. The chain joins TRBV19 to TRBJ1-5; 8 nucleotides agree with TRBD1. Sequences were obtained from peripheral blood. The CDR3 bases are TGTGCCAGTAGTAAGTCCCGGGACAGGCTCATCAATCAGCCCCAGCATTTT. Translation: CASSKSRDRLINQPQHF. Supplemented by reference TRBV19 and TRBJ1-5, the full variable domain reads DGGITQSPKYLFRKEGQNVTLSCEQNLNHDAMYWYRQDPGQGLRLIYYSQIVNDFQKGDIAEGYSVSREKKESFPLTVTSAQKNPTAFYLCASSKSRDRLINQPQHFGDGTRLSIL.